The clone carrying this T cell receptor (beta chain) was picked up one time. Authors' data handling: Estimation of nucleated cell counts was performed using reference gene primer amplification. This table comes from immunoSEQ multiplex PCR, and its TCRdb copy is limited to in-frame clones, with some not included. The V and J calls and the clone size are those of that table, but D and trimming were determined from the DNA. The sample yields 40,000 to 60,000 clones, more than 65% seen once. This sample is drawn from a study of blood T cell repertoires in COVID-19. On the study more broadly: Some COVID-19 samples were acute and others convalescent; all came from the United States, Italy and Spain. The analysed material was cDNA or gDNA that came from T cells, B-cell-depleted T cells, or PBMCs.

Germline lookup yields CDR1 SNHLY and CDR2 FYNNEI. The CDR3 length is 12 residues. J lost 5 bases, V lost 3 bases, and 0 bases had no gene match. The source is a human donor in a cohort sampled during active COVID-19. The gene calls are TRBV2 and TRBJ2-7, with 8 bases fitting TRBD2. Input material: peripheral blood. CDR3 loop: CASSETSDEQYF. The CDR3 bases are TGTGCCAGCAGTGAGACTAGCGACGAGCAGTACTTC.